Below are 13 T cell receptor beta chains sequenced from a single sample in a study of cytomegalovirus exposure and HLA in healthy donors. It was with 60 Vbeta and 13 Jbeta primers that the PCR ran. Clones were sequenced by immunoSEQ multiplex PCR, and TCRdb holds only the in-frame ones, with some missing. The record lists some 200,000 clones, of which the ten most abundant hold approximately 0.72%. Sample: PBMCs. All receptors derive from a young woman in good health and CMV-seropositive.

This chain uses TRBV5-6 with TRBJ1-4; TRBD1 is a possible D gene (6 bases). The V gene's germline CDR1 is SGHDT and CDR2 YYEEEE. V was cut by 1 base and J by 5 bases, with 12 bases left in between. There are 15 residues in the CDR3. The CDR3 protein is CASSLSSQGNEKLFF. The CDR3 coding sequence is TGTGCCAGCAGCTTGTCATCACAGGGAAATGAAAAACTGTTTTTT.

The CDR3 DNA reads TGTGCCAGCAGCTTGGGACAGGCTTCGTATGGCTACACCTTC. Its translation: CASSLGQASYGYTF. This rearrangement joins TRBV5-5 to TRBJ1-2; TRBD1 is a possible D gene (6 bases). V lost 0 bases to trimming and J lost 5 bases, with 11 bases between them. The germline gives CDR1 SGHKS, CDR2 YYEKEE (reference sequence). The CDR3 is 14 amino acids.

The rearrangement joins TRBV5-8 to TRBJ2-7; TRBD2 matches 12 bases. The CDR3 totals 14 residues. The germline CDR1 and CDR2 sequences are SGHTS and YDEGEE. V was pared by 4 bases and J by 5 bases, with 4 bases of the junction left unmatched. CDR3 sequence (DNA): TGTGCCAGCAGCGCTAGCGGGAGGGCACACGAGCAGTACTTC. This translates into CASSASGRAHEQYF.

CDR3 DNA sequence: TGTGCCAGCAGTGGGTCTAGCGGGGCCGCAGACGAGCAGTACTTC. Translated: CASSGSSGAADEQYF. This sequence joins TRBV25-1 and TRBJ2-7; 9 nucleotides agree with TRBD2. The CDR3 contains 15 residues. J gave up 5 bases and V 4 bases, and 9 bases lay outside the gene matches. The V gene's germline CDR1 is MGHDK and CDR2 SYGVNS.

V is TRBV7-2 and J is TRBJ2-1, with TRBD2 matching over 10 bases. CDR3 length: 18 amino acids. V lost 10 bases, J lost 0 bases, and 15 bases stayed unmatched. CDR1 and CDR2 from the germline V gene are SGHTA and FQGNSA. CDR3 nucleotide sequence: TGTGCCATACGGGGGTTAGCGGGGGGCCAACTCTCCTACAATGAGCAGTTCTTC. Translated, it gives CAIRGLAGGQLSYNEQFF. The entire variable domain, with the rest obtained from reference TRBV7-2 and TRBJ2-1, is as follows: GAGVSQSPSNKVTEKGKDVELRCDPISGHTALYWYRQSLGQGLEFLIYFQGNSAPDKSGLPSDRFSAERTGGSVSTLTIQRTQQEDSAVYLCAIRGLAGGQLSYNEQFFGPGTRLTVL.

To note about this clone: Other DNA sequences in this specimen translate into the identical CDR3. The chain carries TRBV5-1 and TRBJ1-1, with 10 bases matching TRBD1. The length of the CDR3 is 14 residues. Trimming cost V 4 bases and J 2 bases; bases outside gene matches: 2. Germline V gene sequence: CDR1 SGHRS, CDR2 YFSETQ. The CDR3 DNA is TGCGCCAGCAGCCTGACAGGGGGCAACACTGAAGCTTTCTTT. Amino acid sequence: CASSLTGGNTEAFF. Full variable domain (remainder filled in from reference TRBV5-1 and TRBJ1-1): KAGVTQTPRYLIKTRGQQVTLSCSPISGHRSVSWYQQTPGQGLQFLFEYFSETQRNKGNFPGRFSGRQFSNSRSEMNVSTLELGDSALYLCASSLTGGNTEAFFGQGTRLTVV.

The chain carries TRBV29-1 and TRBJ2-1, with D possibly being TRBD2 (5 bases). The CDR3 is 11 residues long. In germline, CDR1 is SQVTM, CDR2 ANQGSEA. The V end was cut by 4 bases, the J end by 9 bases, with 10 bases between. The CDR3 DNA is TGCAGCGTTGGCTATGCGGGTGAGCAGTTCTTC. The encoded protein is CSVGYAGEQFF.

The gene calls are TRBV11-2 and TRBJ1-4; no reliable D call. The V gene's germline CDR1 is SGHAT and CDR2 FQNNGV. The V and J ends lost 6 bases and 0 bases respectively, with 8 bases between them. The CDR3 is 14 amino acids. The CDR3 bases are TGTGCCAGCAGGAGATCGACAACTAATGAAAAACTGTTTTTT. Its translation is CASRRSTTNEKLFF.

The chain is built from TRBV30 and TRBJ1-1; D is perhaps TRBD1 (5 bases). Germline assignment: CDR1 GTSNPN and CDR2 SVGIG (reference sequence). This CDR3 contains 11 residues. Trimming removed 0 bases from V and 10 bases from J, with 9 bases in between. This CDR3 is CAWSVGVTAFF. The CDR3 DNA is TGTGCCTGGAGTGTAGGGGTCACAGCTTTCTTT.

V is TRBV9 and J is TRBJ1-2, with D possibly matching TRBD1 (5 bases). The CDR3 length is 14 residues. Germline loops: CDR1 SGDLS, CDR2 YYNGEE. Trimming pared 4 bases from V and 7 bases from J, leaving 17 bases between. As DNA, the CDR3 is TGTGCCAGCAGCCCGGGACTTCTAGACGCTGGCTACACCTTC. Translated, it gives CASSPGLLDAGYTF.

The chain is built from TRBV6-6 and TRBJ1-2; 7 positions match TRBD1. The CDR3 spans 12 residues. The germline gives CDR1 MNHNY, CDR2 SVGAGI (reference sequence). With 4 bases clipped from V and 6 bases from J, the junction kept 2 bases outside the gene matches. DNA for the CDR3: TGTGCCAGCAGTTCCAGGGGGGATGGCTACACCTTC. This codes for CASSSRGDGYTF.

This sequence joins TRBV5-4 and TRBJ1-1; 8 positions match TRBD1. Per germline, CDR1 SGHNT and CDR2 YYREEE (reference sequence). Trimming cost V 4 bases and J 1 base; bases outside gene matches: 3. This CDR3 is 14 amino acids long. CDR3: CASSPGQGNTEAFF. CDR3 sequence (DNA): TGTGCCAGCAGCCCAGGACAGGGGAACACTGAAGCTTTCTTT.

For the CDR3, the DNA is TGTGCCAGCAGCTTGGAAGCGACAGGGGCCGGATCACCCCTCCACTTT. Protein sequence: CASSLEATGAGSPLHF. V is TRBV5-5 and J is TRBJ1-6; 8 bases match TRBD1. CDR1 and CDR2 (germline): SGHKS, YYEKEE (reference sequence). Losses at the gene ends were 0 bases for V and 10 bases for J; bases not matched to a gene: 9. This CDR3 contains 16 residues.